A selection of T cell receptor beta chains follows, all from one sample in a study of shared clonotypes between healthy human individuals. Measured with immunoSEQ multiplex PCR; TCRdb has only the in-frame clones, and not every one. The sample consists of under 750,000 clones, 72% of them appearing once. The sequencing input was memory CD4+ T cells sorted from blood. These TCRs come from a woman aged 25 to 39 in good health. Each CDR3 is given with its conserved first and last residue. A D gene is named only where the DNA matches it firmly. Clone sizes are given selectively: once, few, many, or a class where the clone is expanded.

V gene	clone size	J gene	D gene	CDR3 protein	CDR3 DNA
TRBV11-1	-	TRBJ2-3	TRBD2	CASSKPGLANTDTQYF	TGTGCCAGCAGCAAACCGGGACTAGCGAACACAGATACGCAGTATTTT
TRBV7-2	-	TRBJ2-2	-	CASSERSTGELFF	TGTGCCAGCAGCGAAAGAAGCACCGGGGAGCTGTTTTTT
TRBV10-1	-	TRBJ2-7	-	CASSLPRPYEQYF	TGCGCCAGCAGCCTCCCTCGCCCCTACGAGCAGTACTTC
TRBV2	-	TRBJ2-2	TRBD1	CASRGTGVNTGELFF	TGTGCCAGCAGGGGGACAGGGGTCAACACCGGGGAGCTGTTTTTT
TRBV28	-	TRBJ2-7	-	CASSFYRHTDRTDEQYF	TGTGCCAGCAGTTTCTACCGTCATACAGACAGGACCGACGAGCAGTACTTC
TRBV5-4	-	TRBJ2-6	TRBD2	CASSGRRSGGTGANVLTF	TGTGCCAGCAGCGGTCGGAGGTCGGGGGGAACTGGGGCCAACGTCCTGACTTTC
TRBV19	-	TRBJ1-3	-	CASSNSDVGSGNTIYF	TGTGCCAGTAGTAACTCGGACGTCGGCTCTGGAAACACCATATATTTT
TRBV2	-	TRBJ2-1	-	CASSAESGYHNEQFF	TGTGCCAGCAGTGCAGAAAGCGGGTACCACAATGAGCAGTTCTTC
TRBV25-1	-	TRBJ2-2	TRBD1	CASGRTGGPLNTGELFF	TGTGCCAGCGGGAGGACAGGGGGCCCGTTGAACACCGGGGAGCTGTTTTTT
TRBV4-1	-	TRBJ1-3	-	CASSQDDSGGNTIYF	TGCGCCAGCAGCCAAGACGACTCAGGTGGAAACACCATATATTTT
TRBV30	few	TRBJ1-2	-	CAWSAPGGYGYTF	TGTGCCTGGAGTGCCCCCGGCGGCTATGGCTACACCTTC
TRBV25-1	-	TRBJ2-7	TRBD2	CASSESLAGTYEQYF	TGTGCCAGCAGTGAATCGCTAGCGGGTACCTACGAGCAGTACTTC
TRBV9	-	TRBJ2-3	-	CASSVDPSTDTQYF	TGTGCCAGCAGCGTAGATCCCAGCACAGATACGCAGTATTTT
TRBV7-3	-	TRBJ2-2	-	CASSFNGPGGGELFF	TGTGCCAGCAGCTTTAATGGGCCCGGAGGCGGGGAGCTGTTTTTT
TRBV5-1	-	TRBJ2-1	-	CASSLSSGAYNEQFF	TGCGCCAGCAGCTTGAGTAGCGGAGCCTACAATGAGCAGTTCTTC
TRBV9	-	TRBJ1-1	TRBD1	CASSVEWGQGLMNTEAFF	TGTGCCAGCAGCGTAGAGTGGGGACAGGGTTTAATGAACACTGAAGCTTTCTTT
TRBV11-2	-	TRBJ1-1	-	CASSLAGDTEAFF	TGTGCCAGCAGCTTAGCTGGGGACACTGAAGCTTTCTTT
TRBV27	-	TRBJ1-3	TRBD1	CASSPGTGGAFGSGNTIYF	TGTGCCAGCAGTCCCGGGACAGGGGGCGCGTTCGGCTCTGGAAACACCATATATTTT
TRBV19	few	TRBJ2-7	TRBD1	CASSTSTGGHEQYF	TGTGCCAGTAGTACCTCGACAGGGGGCCACGAGCAGTACTTC
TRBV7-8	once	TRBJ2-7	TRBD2	CASSFATAGRSQYF	TGTGCCAGCAGCTTTGCTACAGCGGGAAGGTCGCAGTACTTC
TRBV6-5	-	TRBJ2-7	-	CASSAGNEQYF	TGTGCCAGCAGTGCTGGGAACGAGCAGTACTTC
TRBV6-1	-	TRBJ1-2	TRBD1	CASRRTGSMLGYTF	TGTGCCAGCAGAAGGACAGGGAGTATGTTAGGCTACACCTTC
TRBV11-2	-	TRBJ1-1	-	CASSLTGGTEAFF	TGTGCCAGCAGCTTAACGGGGGGCACTGAAGCTTTCTTT
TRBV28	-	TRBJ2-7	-	CASSRLFYEQYF	TGTGCCAGCAGCCGGCTATTCTACGAGCAGTACTTC
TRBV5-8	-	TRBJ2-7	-	CAKAARGSYEQYF	TGTGCTAAAGCTGCCCGGGGATCCTACGAGCAGTACTTC
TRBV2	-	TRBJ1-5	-	CASSEVSTHQPQHF	TGTGCCAGCAGTGAGGTCTCAACTCATCAGCCCCAGCATTTT
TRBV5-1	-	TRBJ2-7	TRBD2	CASSTGLAGGPYEQYF	TGCGCCAGCAGCACGGGACTAGCGGGAGGGCCCTACGAGCAGTACTTC
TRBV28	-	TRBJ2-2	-	CASGRNTGELFF	TGTGCCAGCGGGAGAAACACCGGGGAGCTGTTTTTT
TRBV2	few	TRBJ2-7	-	CASMQLGSDEQYF	TGTGCCAGCATGCAACTAGGCAGCGACGAGCAGTACTTC